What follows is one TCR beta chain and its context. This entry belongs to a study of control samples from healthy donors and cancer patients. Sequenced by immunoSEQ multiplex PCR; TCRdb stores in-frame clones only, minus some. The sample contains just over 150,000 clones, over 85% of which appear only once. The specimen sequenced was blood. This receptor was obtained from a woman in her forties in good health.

The CDR3 sequence is CASSEGQVNEKLFF. In DNA, the CDR3 is TGTGCCAGCAGTGAGGGACAGGTGAATGAAAAACTGTTTTTT. The chain has TRBV2 and TRBJ1-4, with 8 bases identical to TRBD1. The length of the CDR3 is 14 residues. Germline assignment: CDR1 SNHLY and CDR2 FYNNEI. With 3 bases clipped from V and 5 bases from J, the junction kept 2 bases outside the gene matches.